A few counts support the clone carrying this T cell receptor (beta chain). Three rounds of nested PCR, following a modified ARM-PCR protocol, produced the TCRbeta library. TCRdb used MiXCR to reprocess the multiplex PCR reads, holding one entry per CDR3 protein. The sample lists around 210,000 distinct CDR3 sequences; about two thirds were seen once. The template was RNA from unsorted bulk tissue. This sample was included in a study of tumor and adjacent non-tumor tissue in lung cancer. Study-level background: Each sample yielded a few million productive TCRbeta reads on average.

The CDR3 runs 17 residues. CDR1 MNHEY and CDR2 SVGAGI come from the germline V gene. V gave up 2 bases and J gave up 6 bases; unmatched junction bases: 10. This sequence originates from a man in his 60s with non-small cell lung cancer. The chain couples TRBV6-5 to TRBJ1-6; TRBD1 aligns across 7 bases. Sequencing was done on a sample of lung tumor tissue. CDR3 amino acids: CASSYRVGQAINSPLHF. For the CDR3, the DNA is TGTGCCAGCAGTTACCGAGTCGGACAGGCGATTAATTCACCCCTCCACTTT.